This T cell receptor beta chain is from a study of T cells in Graves' hyperthyroidism and ophthalmopathy. Study results and limitations: Blood also showed most of the thyroid clonotypes that were expanded above 0.001.

Uncontrolled infection, other autoimmune disease, pregnancy or lactation barred patients from enrollment. Each diagnosis drew on symptoms, thyroxine, TRAb, thyroid ultrasound and orbital computed tomography findings. Amplified TCR beta CDR3 regions derived from RNA transcripts. The HTBI primer set drove a first-round RT-PCR of the TCR CDR3. TCRdb used MiXCR to reprocess the multiplex PCR reads, holding one entry per CDR3 protein. Of roughly 500,000 distinct CDR3 sequences detected, 46% appear once; the ten largest clones hold about two fifths. Between the trimmed V and J ends, which lost 4 bases and 8 bases, there was a span of 6 bases. The CDR3 has 12 amino acids. Germline values: CDR1 MNHNS, CDR2 SASEGT. This clonotype was counted a few times. No antigen is known for it.

The chain carries TRBV6-1 and TRBJ1-6; D gene ambiguous. The sample comprised peripheral blood or thyroid tissue (not recorded which). The sequence was obtained from an adult woman with Graves' disease, either hyperthyroidism or ophthalmopathy (not recorded which). For the CDR3, the DNA is TGTGCCAGCAGTGTGGGATATTCACCCCTCCACTTT. Residues: CASSVGYSPLHF.